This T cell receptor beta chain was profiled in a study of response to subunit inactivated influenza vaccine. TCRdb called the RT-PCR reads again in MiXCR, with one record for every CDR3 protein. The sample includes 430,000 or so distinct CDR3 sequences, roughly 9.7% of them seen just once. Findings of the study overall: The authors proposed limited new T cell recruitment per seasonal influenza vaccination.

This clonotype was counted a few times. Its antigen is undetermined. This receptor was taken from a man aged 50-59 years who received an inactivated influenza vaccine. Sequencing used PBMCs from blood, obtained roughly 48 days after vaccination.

Here the CDR3 reads CASKGQGPNTGELFF. CDR3 bases: TGTGCCAGCAAGGGGCAGGGCCCGAACACCGGGGAGCTGTTTTTT. This chain connects TRBV28 to TRBJ2-2, with D perhaps matching TRBD1 (5 bases). Deletions cut 7 bases from V and 0 bases from J, with 12 bases between. CDR3 size: 15 residues. In germline, CDR1 is MDHEN, CDR2 SYDVKM.